A single sample is the source of the 6 T cell receptor beta chains below, sequenced in a study of blood T cells in healthy people across ages. The second PCR ran roughly 7 to 12 cycles with a sample-barcoded 5' primer and J-beta primers. Using its own MiXCR run on the 5' RACE reads, TCRdb lists one record per CDR3 protein. This repertoire shows some 1.1 million distinct CDR3 sequences, roughly two fifths found once; its top ten account for approximately 14%. Sequencing was done on a sample of blood. These receptors were taken from a man aged 18 to 35 in good health.

J is TRBJ1-2 and V is TRBV12-3 or TRBV12-4, with TRBD1 matching 9 bases. The CDR3 totals 14 residues. The V gene end was trimmed by 4 bases and the J gene end by 3 bases; junction bases not matched to a gene: 3. For the CDR3, the DNA is TGTGCCAGCAGTTGGACAGGGGTCGACTATGGCTACACCTTC. Encoded protein: CASSWTGVDYGYTF.

This clonotype was counted only a few times. The chain employs TRBV10-3 and TRBJ1-2; D not certain. The V and J ends lost 4 bases and 8 bases respectively, with 11 bases between them. CDR3 length: 12 amino acids. Germline loops: CDR1 ENHRY, CDR2 SYGVKD. This CDR3 is CAISGHAGGYTF. The CDR3 DNA reads TGTGCCATCAGTGGACACGCAGGAGGCTACACCTTC.

This clonotype was counted once. The chain carries TRBV12-3 or TRBV12-4 and TRBJ1-5; no clear D gene. Trimming removed 3 bases at V and 5 bases at J, with 11 bases between. The CDR3 runs 14 residues. The CDR3 loop is CASSLTGPDQPQHF. The CDR3 DNA sequence: TGTGCCAGCAGTTTGACCGGCCCGGATCAGCCCCAGCATTTT.

The V gene is TRBV28, the J gene TRBJ2-3, with 8 bases that match TRBD2. V lost 3 bases and J lost 0; bases outside the gene matches: 11. Germline-derived CDR1 and CDR2 are MDHEN and SYDVKM. There are 18 residues in the CDR3. This CDR3 is CASSFVRGGRFSTDTQYF. In nucleotides, the CDR3 is TGTGCCAGCAGTTTTGTACGGGGGGGTCGATTCAGCACAGATACGCAGTATTTT.

There are a few counts of this clonotype. V usage is TRBV7-2 and J usage is TRBJ2-3; D remains unclear. The V and J ends lost 1 base and 4 bases respectively, with 21 bases between them. The CDR3 covers 18 residues. CDR1 SGHTA and CDR2 FQGNSA come from the germline V gene. For the CDR3, the DNA is TGTGCCAGCAGCTTAGGTCTGTCTCTGGCGGTACAATCAGATACGCAGTATTTT. It specifies CASSLGLSLAVQSDTQYF.

This clonotype showed up just a few times. V is TRBV9 and J is TRBJ1-2, with D tentatively TRBD1 (5 bases). The CDR3 has 15 amino acids. V shed 2 bases and J shed 2 bases, with 13 bases lying between them. Germline V gives CDR1 SGDLS, CDR2 YYNGEE. The CDR3: CASSVGPELNYGYTF. CDR3 nucleotide sequence: TGTGCCAGCAGCGTGGGACCTGAATTAAACTATGGCTACACCTTC.